The 13 T cell receptor beta chains in this list originate from one sample, sequenced in a study of control samples from healthy donors and cancer patients (TCRdb year 2020). Libraries were made using the immunoSEQ multiplex PCR assay. The source is immuneACCESS, and TCRdb retained only in-frame sequences with V and J called. Part of the clones is not carried over; for the studies checked, unresolved V genes explain less than half of this, and the remainder is unexplained. Within this sample are 68,000 or so clones, with over 80% of them counted one time only. The ten biggest clones cover approximately 14% of the sample. The sequenced sample consisted of blood. The receptors were gathered from a man in his fifties or sixties in good health.

The genes are TRBV6-2 or TRBV6-3 and TRBJ2-5; D is unclear. The CDR3 length is 14 residues. Germline V gene sequence: CDR1 MNHEY, CDR2 SVGEGT. The germline V and J ends were trimmed by 6 bases and 0 bases, with 11 bases remaining between them. CDR3 bases: TGTGCCAGCAGCCAAGGGCCGAACCAAGAGACCCAGTACTTC. Translating gives CASSQGPNQETQYF.

This rearrangement joins TRBV30 to TRBJ2-1; TRBD2 agrees at 9 bases. CDR3 length: 17 residues. Germline CDR1 reads GTSNPN; CDR2 reads SVGIG (reference sequence). V lost 5 bases and J lost 6; bases outside the gene matches: 17. The CDR3 protein is CAWQTSGSLLGLNEQFF. The CDR3 coding sequence is TGTGCCTGGCAGACTAGCGGTTCCCTCCTGGGGCTCAATGAGCAGTTCTTC.

The V gene is TRBV27, the J gene TRBJ1-1; no firm D call. The CDR3 has 14 amino acids. V lost 2 bases, J lost 6 bases, and 13 bases lay in between. CDR1 is MNHEY, CDR2 SMNVEV, per germline (reference sequence). DNA of the CDR3: TGTGCCAGCAGTTTAATAATCGGCGGTGCTGAAGCTTTCTTT. It translates to CASSLIIGGAEAFF.

The chain has TRBV5-8 and TRBJ2-2; 15 bases align to TRBD2. Germline CDR1 and CDR2: SGHTS and YDEGEE. J gave up 4 bases and V 6 bases, and 4 bases lay outside the gene matches. This CDR3 region has 16 residues. The DNA for the CDR3 is TGTGCCAGCATCCTGGGACTAGCGGGAGGCACCGGGGAGCTGTTTTTT. This sequence encodes CASILGLAGGTGELFF.

The chain links TRBV15 to TRBJ1-4; possible D gene TRBD1, 5 bases. V was pared by 0 bases and J by 5 bases, with 10 bases between. The CDR3 runs 15 residues. The germline CDR1 and CDR2 sequences are LNHNV and YYDKDF (reference sequence). CDR3 in amino acids: CATSRERQTNEKLFF. CDR3 bases: TGTGCCACCAGCAGAGAGAGACAGACGAATGAAAAACTGTTTTTT.

The chain is built from TRBV11-2 and TRBJ1-1; TRBD1 matches at 9 bases. This CDR3 is 14 amino acids long. Unmatched junction bases numbered 9, after V lost 0 bases and J lost 13 bases. Germline CDR1 is SGHAT and CDR2 is FQNNGV. CDR3 coding DNA: TGTGCCAGCAGCTTAGAGCCGGGACAGGGAGGAGGTTTCTTT. Encoded protein: CASSLEPGQGGGFF. The whole variable domain, filled in from reference TRBV11-2 and TRBJ1-1, reads EAGVAQSPRYKIIEKRQSVAFWCNPISGHATLYWYQQILGQGPKLLIQFQNNGVVDDSQLPKDRFSAERLKGVDSTLKIQPAKLEDSAVYLCASSLEPGQGGGFFGQGTRLTVV.

The rearrangement links TRBV11-2 to TRBJ2-2, with 10 bases aligning to TRBD1. V lost 5 bases to trimming and J lost 5 bases; unmatched junction nucleotides: 5. In germline, CDR1 is SGHAT, CDR2 FQNNGV. This CDR3 is 15 amino acids long. In DNA, the CDR3 is TGTGCCAGCAGCCGAGGACAGGGGGTAACCGGGGAGCTGTTTTTT. Protein sequence: CASSRGQGVTGELFF.

The gene calls are TRBV11-3 and TRBJ2-2, with TRBD2 matching 8 bases. Germline lookup yields CDR1 SGHNT and CDR2 YENEEA. The CDR3 is 18 amino acids. Germline trimming cut 1 base from V and 4 bases from J; bases unmatched to any gene: 11. The CDR3, as DNA: TGTGCCAGCAGCTTAGGCCAGGGGAGCGGGGGACTCACCGGGGAGCTGTTTTTT. Residues: CASSLGQGSGGLTGELFF.

The J gene is TRBJ2-7, the V gene TRBV15, with unresolved D. This CDR3 comprises 15 residues. The ends were cut back, 3 bases at V and 0 bases at J, with 12 bases in the middle. Germline CDR1 is LNHNV and CDR2 is YYDKDF (reference sequence). The CDR3 loop reads CATSREIISSYEQYF. DNA for the CDR3: TGTGCCACCAGCAGGGAAATCATAAGCTCCTACGAGCAGTACTTC.

This clone was observed a handful of times. This chain connects TRBV5-6 to TRBJ1-5; D remains unclear. Looked up from germline, CDR1 is SGHDT and CDR2 is YYEEEE. The germline V and J ends were trimmed by 2 bases and 6 bases, with 9 bases remaining between them. The CDR3 extends over 13 amino acids. The CDR3 reads CASSLGYAQPQHF. The CDR3 DNA follows: TGTGCCAGCAGCTTAGGGTATGCTCAGCCCCAGCATTTT.

The genes are TRBV7-2 and TRBJ2-5; TRBD2 matches at 12 bases. The CDR3 extends over 16 amino acids. V shed 0 bases, J shed 9 bases, and the junction held 8 bases outside the gene matches. The V gene's germline CDR1 is SGHTA and CDR2 FQGNSA. The CDR3 sequence: CASSLATSGGPGAQYF. For the CDR3, the DNA is TGTGCCAGCAGCTTAGCGACTAGCGGGGGCCCAGGGGCCCAGTACTTC.

This clone has ten or more counts. The chain has TRBV2 and TRBJ1-1; D gene uncertain. Trimming removed 8 bases at V and 4 bases at J, with 14 bases between. The CDR3 covers 13 residues. Germline lookup yields CDR1 SNHLY and CDR2 FYNNEI. In DNA form, the CDR3 reads TGTGCCAGCTGCCCCCGGTACGGCACTGAAGCTTTCTTT. Protein product: CASCPRYGTEAFF.

The chain links TRBV27 to TRBJ2-7; D remains unclear. V shed 8 bases and J shed 0 bases, with 17 bases lying between them. Germline V gene lookup returns CDR1 MNHEY and CDR2 SMNVEV (reference sequence). This CDR3 has 15 amino acids. CDR3 nucleotides: TGTGCCAGCTCCCGTTCCCCGAACCTCTCCTACGAGCAGTACTTC. Translating it yields CASSRSPNLSYEQYF.